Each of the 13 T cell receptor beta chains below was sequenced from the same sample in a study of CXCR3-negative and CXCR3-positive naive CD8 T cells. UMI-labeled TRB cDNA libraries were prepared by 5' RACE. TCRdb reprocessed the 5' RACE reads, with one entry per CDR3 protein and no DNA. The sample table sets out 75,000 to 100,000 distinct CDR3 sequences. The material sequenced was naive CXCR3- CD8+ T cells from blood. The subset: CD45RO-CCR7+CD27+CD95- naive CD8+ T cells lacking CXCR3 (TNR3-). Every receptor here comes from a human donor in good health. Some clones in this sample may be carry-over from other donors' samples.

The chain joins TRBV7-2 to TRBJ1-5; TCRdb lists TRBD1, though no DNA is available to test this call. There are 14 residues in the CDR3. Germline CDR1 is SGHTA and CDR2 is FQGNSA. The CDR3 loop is CASSPYRGGQPQHF.

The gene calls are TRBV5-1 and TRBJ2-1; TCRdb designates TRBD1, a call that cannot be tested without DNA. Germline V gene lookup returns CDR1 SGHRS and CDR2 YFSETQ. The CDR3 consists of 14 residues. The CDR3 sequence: CASSLWQGDFGEFF.

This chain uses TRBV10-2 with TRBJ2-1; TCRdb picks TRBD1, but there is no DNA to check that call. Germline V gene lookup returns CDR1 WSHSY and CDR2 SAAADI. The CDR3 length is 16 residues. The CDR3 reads CASSAMDSEIYNEQFF.

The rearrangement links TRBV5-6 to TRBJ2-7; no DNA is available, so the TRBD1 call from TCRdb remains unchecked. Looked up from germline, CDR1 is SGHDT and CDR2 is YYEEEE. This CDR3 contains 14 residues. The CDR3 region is CASSLGGRVYEQYF.

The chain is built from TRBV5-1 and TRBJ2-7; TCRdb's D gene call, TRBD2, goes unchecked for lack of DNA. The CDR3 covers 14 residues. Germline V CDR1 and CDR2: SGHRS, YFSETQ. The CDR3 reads CASSPGLADHEQYF. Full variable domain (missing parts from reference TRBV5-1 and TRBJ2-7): KAGVTQTPRYLIKTRGQQVTLSCSPISGHRSVSWYQQTPGQGLQFLFEYFSETQRNKGNFPGRFSGRQFSNSRSEMNVSTLELGDSALYLCASSPGLADHEQYFGPGTRLTVT.

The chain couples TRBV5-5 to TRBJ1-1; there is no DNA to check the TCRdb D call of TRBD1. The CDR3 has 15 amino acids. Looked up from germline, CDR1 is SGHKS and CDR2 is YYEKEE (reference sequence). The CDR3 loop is CASSLAPGEGTEAFF.

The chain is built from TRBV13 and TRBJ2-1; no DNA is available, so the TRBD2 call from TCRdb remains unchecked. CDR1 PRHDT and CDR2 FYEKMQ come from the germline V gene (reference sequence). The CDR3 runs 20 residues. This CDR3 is CASSLGRGLAGEGPYNEQFF.

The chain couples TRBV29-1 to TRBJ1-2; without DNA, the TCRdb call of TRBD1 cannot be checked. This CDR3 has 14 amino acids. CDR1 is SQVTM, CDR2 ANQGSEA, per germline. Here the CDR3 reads CSASRGLAGYGYTF.

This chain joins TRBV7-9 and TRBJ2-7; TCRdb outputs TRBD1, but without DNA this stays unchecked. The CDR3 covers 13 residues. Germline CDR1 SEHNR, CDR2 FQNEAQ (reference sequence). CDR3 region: CASSLPWYHEQYF.

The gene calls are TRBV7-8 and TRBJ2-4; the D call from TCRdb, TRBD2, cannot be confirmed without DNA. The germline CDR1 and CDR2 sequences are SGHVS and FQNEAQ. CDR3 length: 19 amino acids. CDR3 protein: CASSLVGIASGSSKNIQYF.

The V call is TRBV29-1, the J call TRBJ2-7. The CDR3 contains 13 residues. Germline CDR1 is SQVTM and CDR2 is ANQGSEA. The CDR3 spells CSVVKLDPYEQYF.

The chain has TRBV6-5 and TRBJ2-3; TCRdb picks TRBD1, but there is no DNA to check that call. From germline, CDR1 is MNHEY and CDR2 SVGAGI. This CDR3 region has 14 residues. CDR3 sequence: CASSYPTTGATQYF.

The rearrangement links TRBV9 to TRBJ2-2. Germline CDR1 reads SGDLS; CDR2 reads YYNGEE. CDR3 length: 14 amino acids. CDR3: CASSPRSGTGELFF.